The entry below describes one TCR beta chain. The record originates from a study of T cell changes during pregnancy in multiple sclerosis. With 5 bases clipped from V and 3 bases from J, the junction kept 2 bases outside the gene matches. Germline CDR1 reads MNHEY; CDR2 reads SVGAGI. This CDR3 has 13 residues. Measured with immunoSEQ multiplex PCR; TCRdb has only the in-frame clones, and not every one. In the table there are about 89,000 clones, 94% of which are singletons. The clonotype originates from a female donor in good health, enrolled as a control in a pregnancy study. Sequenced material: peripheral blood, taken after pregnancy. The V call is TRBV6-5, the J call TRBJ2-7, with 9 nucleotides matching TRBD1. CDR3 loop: CASSRQGDYEQYF. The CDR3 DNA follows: TGTGCCAGCAGTCGACAGGGGGACTACGAGCAGTACTTC.